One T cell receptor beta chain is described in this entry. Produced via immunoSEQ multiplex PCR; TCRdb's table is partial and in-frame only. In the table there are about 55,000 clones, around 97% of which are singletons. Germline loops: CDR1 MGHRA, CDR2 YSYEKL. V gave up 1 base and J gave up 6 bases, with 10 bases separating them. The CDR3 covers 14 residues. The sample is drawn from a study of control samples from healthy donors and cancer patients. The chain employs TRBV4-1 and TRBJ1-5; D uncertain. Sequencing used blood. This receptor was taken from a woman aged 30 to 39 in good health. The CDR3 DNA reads TGCGCCAGCAGCCAAGCCCATAGGGTTCAGCCCCAGCATTTT. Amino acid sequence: CASSQAHRVQPQHF.